This T cell receptor (beta chain) was retrieved from a study of STAT5B mutations in CD4+ large granular lymphocyte leukemia. The CDR3 contains 17 residues. V shed 1 base and J 3 bases; nucleotides not matched to a gene: 5. Germline values: CDR1 LGHNA, CDR2 YNFKEQ. The authors' processing: The detection floor for productive clonotype frequency was 2.59 x 10-5. Clones were sequenced by immunoSEQ multiplex PCR, and TCRdb holds only the in-frame ones, with some missing. Clonal size and the V and J genes are those of that table, whereas D and trimming came from the DNA. Here the sample spans 32,000 or so clones, about 82% being singletons.

The receptor was isolated from a human donor in good health. V usage is TRBV4-2 and J usage is TRBJ2-1; 11 bases align to TRBD2. Sequences were obtained from CD4+ T cells from blood buffy coats. The CDR3 protein is CASSQGVSGGGYNEQFF. CDR3 nucleotides: TGTGCCAGCAGCCAAGGAGTTAGCGGGGGGGGCTACAATGAGCAGTTCTTC.